Below, 25 T cell receptor beta chains from the same sample are listed, as sequenced in a study of Graves' ophthalmopathy and Graves' hyperthyroidism. Amplification of the TCR beta CDR3 regions used RNA transcripts (as template). HTBI primers served in a first-round RT-PCR, which a second-round multiplex PCR followed. TCRdb recomputed calls from the multiplex PCR reads with MiXCR, one row per CDR3 protein. Among some 1.1 million distinct CDR3 sequences, about 38% were seen once, and the ten largest hold over 8.5%. The sample consisted of peripheral blood or thyroid tissue (not recorded which). The receptors derive from an adult man with Graves' hyperthyroidism.

This clonotype was recorded a few times. The chain recombines TRBV28 with TRBJ1-6; maybe TRBD1 (5 bases). V shed 6 bases and J shed 7 bases, with 16 bases lying between them. This CDR3 is 15 amino acids long. Germline assignment: CDR1 MDHEN and CDR2 SYDVKM. The DNA for the CDR3 is TGTGCCAGCAGCTCAGGACACTTGGGGAATTCACCCCTCCACTTT. Amino acid sequence: CASSSGHLGNSPLHF.

In the case of this clonotype: A much bigger clone sits one base away, suggesting this may be a read error. The genes are TRBV12-3 or TRBV12-4 and TRBJ1-1; no definite D call. With 3 bases removed from V and 0 bases from J, the gap between germline ends came to 8 bases. CDR3 size: 14 residues. The CDR3 reads CASSFIKLNTEAFF. As DNA, the CDR3 is TGTGCCAGCAGTTTTATAAAGTTGAACACTGAAGCTTTCTTT.

V usage is TRBV4-3 and J usage is TRBJ1-4, with a possible D match to TRBD1 (5 bases). CDR1 is LGHNA, CDR2 YSLEER, per germline. V was trimmed by 4 bases and J by 0 bases, leaving 18 bases between them. The CDR3 sequence is 18 residues long. The CDR3 here is CASSPFGGAPTTNEKLFF. The CDR3 DNA sequence: TGCGCCAGCAGCCCTTTTGGAGGGGCGCCGACAACTAATGAAAAACTGTTTTTT.

This clonotype was observed at least ten times. V gene TRBV29-1 combines with J gene TRBJ2-7; TRBD2 aligns across 8 bases. CDR1 SQVTM and CDR2 ANQGSEA come from the germline V gene. The CDR3 spans 13 residues. The ends lost 6 bases at V and 3 bases at J; junction bases unmatched: 7. The CDR3 DNA reads TGCAGCGTAATGACTAGCGAGAACTACGAGCAGTACTTC. Its translation is CSVMTSENYEQYF.

Ten or more counts support this clonotype. The chain recombines TRBV25-1 with TRBJ1-6; D remains unclear. V lost 4 bases and J 8 bases, leaving 12 bases between the germline ends. This CDR3 is 14 amino acids long. Germline V CDR1 and CDR2: MGHDK, SYGVNS. The CDR3 spells CASSVSGRDSPLHF. CDR3 coding DNA: TGTGCCAGCAGTGTCTCAGGCCGGGATTCACCCCTCCACTTT.

Remarks on this clonotype: This may stem from a read error, because a much larger clone lies one nucleotide away. The chain uses TRBV20-1 and TRBJ2-2; 11 nucleotides match TRBD1. This CDR3 contains 13 residues. Germline loops: CDR1 DFQATT, CDR2 SNEGSKA (reference sequence). J gave up 7 bases and V 5 bases, and 3 bases lay outside the gene matches. The CDR3 protein is CSAAGQGVGELFF. The CDR3 nucleotides are TGCAGTGCTGCGGGACAGGGGGTCGGGGAGCTGTTTTTT.

The chain is built from TRBV5-6 and TRBJ1-1, with 7 bases that match TRBD1. CDR1 and CDR2 (germline): SGHDT, YYEEEE. This CDR3 is 16 amino acids long. V gave up 3 bases and J gave up 0 bases; unmatched junction bases: 8. The CDR3 sequence is CASSSGTEFMNTEAFF. DNA for the CDR3: TGTGCCAGCAGCTCCGGGACAGAGTTCATGAACACTGAAGCTTTCTTT.

The CDR3 DNA reads as TGTGCCAGCTGTCCAGCAGGGAATCCTCCCGGGGAGCTGTTTTTT. The encoded protein is CASCPAGNPPGELFF. V and J are TRBV6-5 and TRBJ2-2, with D perhaps matching TRBD1 (5 bases). Germline CDR1 and CDR2: MNHEY and SVGAGI. The CDR3 is made up of 15 amino acids. The V gene lost 8 bases and the J gene lost 6 bases, with 19 bases spanning the gap.

The chain employs TRBV29-1 and TRBJ1-5, with TRBD1 as a possible D gene (6 bases). Germline V CDR1 and CDR2: SQVTM, ANQGSEA. V was cut by 4 bases and J by 1 base, with 14 bases left in between. The CDR3 is 15 amino acids. CDR3 region: CSVANQQGSNQPQHF. Here the CDR3 DNA reads TGCAGCGTTGCCAACCAACAGGGCAGCAATCAGCCCCAGCATTTT.

This clonotype was seen only a few times. This sequence joins TRBV6-5 and TRBJ2-5; D uncertain. CDR1 and CDR2 (germline): MNHEY, SVGAGI. There are 15 residues in the CDR3. Trimming cost V 6 bases and J 1 base, with 15 bases left between them. The CDR3 DNA reads TGTGCCAGCAGCAGCAATAAGATACTCCAAGAGACCCAGTACTTC. It encodes CASSSNKILQETQYF.

The CDR3 DNA follows: TGCGCCAGCAGCTTGACGACAGGAGGAGTTTCACCCCTCCACTTT. Its translation: CASSLTTGGVSPLHF. The gene calls are TRBV5-1 and TRBJ1-6; tentatively, D is TRBD1 (6 bases). V dropped 1 base and J dropped 9 bases, with 14 bases sitting between them. This CDR3 has 15 residues. Germline lookup yields CDR1 SGHRS and CDR2 YFSETQ. The variable domain in full, completed from reference TRBV5-1 and TRBJ1-6, reads KAGVTQTPRYLIKTRGQQVTLSCSPISGHRSVSWYQQTPGQGLQFLFEYFSETQRNKGNFPGRFSGRQFSNSRSEMNVSTLELGDSALYLCASSLTTGGVSPLHFGNGTRLTVT.

This clonotype showed up many times. The chain links TRBV2 to TRBJ1-2; D unclear. V was cut by 7 bases and J by 2 bases, with 11 bases left in between. CDR1 and CDR2 from the germline V gene are SNHLY and FYNNEI. The CDR3 is 13 residues long. DNA for the CDR3: TGTGCCAGCAAAGTAGGCAGGAACTATGGCTACACCTTC. This gives the protein CASKVGRNYGYTF.

J is TRBJ1-5 and V is TRBV4-1; 7 bases match TRBD1. The CDR3 is made up of 15 amino acids. V was clipped by 1 base and J by 7 bases; unmatched bases: 7. From germline, CDR1 is MGHRA and CDR2 YSYEKL. CDR3 sequence: CASSQAGGTGQPQHF. The CDR3, as DNA: TGCGCCAGCAGCCAAGCAGGGGGGACCGGCCAGCCCCAGCATTTT.

The V call is TRBV30, the J call TRBJ1-5; 8 bases map to TRBD1. Germline V lookup: CDR1 GTSNPN, CDR2 SVGIG (reference sequence). V trimming: 3 bases; J trimming: 4 bases; junction bases outside the gene matches: 2. This CDR3 contains 13 residues. The CDR3: CAWRGQANQPQHF. In DNA form, the CDR3 reads TGTGCCTGGAGGGGACAGGCTAATCAGCCCCAGCATTTT.

On this clonotype itself: One base away lies a much larger clone, so this may be a sequencing read error. The V gene is TRBV10-1, the J gene TRBJ2-7, with unresolved D. The CDR3 contains 13 residues. The V gene's germline CDR1 is WNHNN and CDR2 SYGVQD (reference sequence). The CDR3 loop is CASSESRTYEQHF. CDR3 bases: TGCGCCAGCAGTGAGTCCCGCACCTACGAGCAGCACTTC.

This clonotype was picked up many times. CDR3 loop: CSVSMTGNYGYTF. The CDR3 DNA reads TGCAGCGTTTCAATGACAGGGAACTATGGCTACACCTTC. V and J are TRBV29-1 and TRBJ1-2; 7 bases align to TRBD1. V lost 5 bases to trimming and J lost 2 bases; unmatched junction nucleotides: 5. The CDR3 consists of 13 residues. The V gene's germline CDR1 is SQVTM and CDR2 ANQGSEA.

V usage is TRBV11-1 and J usage is TRBJ2-6; no clear D gene. The V gene lost 5 bases and the J gene lost 4 bases, with 15 bases spanning the gap. Germline V lookup: CDR1 SGHAT, CDR2 FQDESV (reference sequence). The CDR3 contains 16 residues. DNA for the CDR3: TGTGCCAGCAGCCCAAAATTGGCAAGGGGGGCCAACGTCCTGACTTTC. Amino acid sequence: CASSPKLARGANVLTF.

This clonotype was seen many times. This chain joins TRBV11-2 and TRBJ2-7, with D uncertain. The CDR3 length is 13 residues. The germline CDR1 and CDR2 sequences are SGHAT and FQNNGV. Trimming left V 7 bases short and J 2 bases short, with 12 bases between. CDR3: CASTPGDTYEQYF. The CDR3, as DNA: TGTGCCAGCACCCCAGGAGACACCTACGAGCAGTACTTC.

With regard to this clonotype: A single base separates this from a much larger clone, so it may be a read error. The gene calls are TRBV19 and TRBJ2-7, with no clear D. CDR3 size: 13 residues. Per the germline V gene, CDR1 is LNHDA and CDR2 is SQIVND (reference sequence). V lost 3 bases, J lost 9 bases, and 15 bases lay in between. CDR3 region: CASSISPLRGQYF. The CDR3, as DNA: TGTGCCAGTAGTATTTCCCCTCTTCGAGGGCAGTACTTC.

This clonotype has more than one count but fewer than ten. This chain links TRBV10-3 with TRBJ1-4; D is perhaps TRBD1 (6 bases). V was cut by 3 bases and J by 8 bases, with 10 bases left in between. The germline CDR1 and CDR2 sequences are ENHRY and SYGVKD. The length of the CDR3 is 13 residues. The CDR3 sequence: CAISEGGNEKLFF. Here the CDR3 DNA reads TGTGCCATCAGTGAAGGGGGGAACGAAAAACTGTTTTTT.

CDR3 sequence (DNA): TGTGCCACCAGTGAGACTAGCAATGAGCAGTTCTTC. Its translation: CATSETSNEQFF. This sequence joins TRBV24-1 and TRBJ2-1, with a tentative D call TRBD2 (6 bases). Trimming removed 4 bases at V and 6 bases at J, with 6 bases between. Germline V gene lookup returns CDR1 KGHDR and CDR2 SFDVKD. The CDR3 runs 12 residues.

The DNA for the CDR3 is TGTGCCAGCAGCTTAAATACCGGGACTCAAGAGACCCAGTACTTC. It is translated as CASSLNTGTQETQYF. This chain links TRBV7-6 with TRBJ2-5; tentative D call: TRBD2 (6 bases). Germline loops: CDR1 SGHVS, CDR2 FNYEAQ. Trimming stripped 2 bases from V and 2 bases from J, with 12 bases between. The CDR3 runs to 15 residues.

The chain uses TRBV2 and TRBJ2-5; D is possibly TRBD2 (6 bases). Trimming took 10 bases from V and 4 from J, leaving 16 bases between them. The CDR3 extends over 13 amino acids. Germline assignment: CDR1 SNHLY and CDR2 FYNNEI. The CDR3 nucleotides are TGTGCCATCATGCCAGGGACTCGAGAGACCCAGTACTTC. Its translation: CAIMPGTRETQYF.

At least ten counts were recorded for this clonotype. The CDR3 sequence: CASSESTAGKTEAFF. In DNA, the CDR3 is TGCGCCAGCAGTGAGTCCACAGCAGGAAAAACTGAAGCTTTCTTT. This chain joins TRBV10-2 and TRBJ1-1; D unresolved. This CDR3 spans 15 amino acids. V lost 0 bases, J lost 5 bases, and 13 bases lay in between. Germline CDR1 and CDR2: WSHSY and SAAADI.

There are a few counts of this clonotype. This chain links TRBV6-1 with TRBJ2-7; unclear D gene. V shed 7 bases and J shed 2 bases, with 9 bases lying between them. Per the germline V gene, CDR1 is MNHNS and CDR2 is SASEGT. The CDR3 runs to 12 residues. CDR3 region: CASNRKPYEQYF. CDR3 coding DNA: TGTGCCAGCAACCGAAAACCCTACGAGCAGTACTTC.